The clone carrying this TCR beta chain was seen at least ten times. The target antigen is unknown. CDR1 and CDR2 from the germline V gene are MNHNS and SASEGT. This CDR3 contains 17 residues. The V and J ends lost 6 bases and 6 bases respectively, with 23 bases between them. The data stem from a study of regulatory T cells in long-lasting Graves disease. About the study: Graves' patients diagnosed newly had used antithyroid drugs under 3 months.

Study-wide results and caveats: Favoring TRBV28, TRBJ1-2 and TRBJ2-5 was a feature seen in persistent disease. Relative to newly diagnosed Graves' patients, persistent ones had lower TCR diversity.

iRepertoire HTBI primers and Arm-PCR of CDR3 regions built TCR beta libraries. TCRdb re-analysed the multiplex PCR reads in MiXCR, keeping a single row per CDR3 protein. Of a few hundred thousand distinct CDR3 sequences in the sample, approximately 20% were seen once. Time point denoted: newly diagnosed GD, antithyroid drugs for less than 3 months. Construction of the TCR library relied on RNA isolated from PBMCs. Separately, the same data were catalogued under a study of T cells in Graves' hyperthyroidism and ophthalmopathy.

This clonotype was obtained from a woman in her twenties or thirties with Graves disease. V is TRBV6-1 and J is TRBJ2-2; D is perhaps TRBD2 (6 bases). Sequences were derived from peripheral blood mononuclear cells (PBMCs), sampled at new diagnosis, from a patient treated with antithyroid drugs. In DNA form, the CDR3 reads TGTGCCAGCAGCCCAACCCGACTAGAGGGTGCTCCCGGGGAGCTGTTTTTT. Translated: CASSPTRLEGAPGELFF.